This TCR beta chain was found in a study of blood T cell repertoires in COVID-19. About the research overall: PBMCs, B-cell-depleted T cells, or T cells provided the cDNA or gDNA that made up the material.

In germline, CDR1 is MNHNS, CDR2 SASEGT. The CDR3 is made up of 13 amino acids. V lost 2 bases and J 8 bases, leaving 12 bases between the germline ends. Assay: immunoSEQ multiplex PCR; the TCRdb copy retains only in-frame clones and omits some. The sample has some 240,000 clones, around 80% seen once. This clone was counted between two and nine times. The clonotype was recovered from a woman aged 40 to 50 who had recovered from COVID-19. The chain carries TRBV6-1 and TRBJ1-2; no firm D call. What was sequenced was peripheral blood. The CDR3 spells CASSEKAEGGYTF. DNA for the CDR3: TGTGCCAGCAGTGAAAAGGCTGAGGGCGGCTACACCTTC.